The 26 T cell receptor beta chains in this list originate from one sample, sequenced in a study of CD8+ T cells in alopecia areata (dated by TCRdb to 2017 to 2018). The sample's time point label, decoded: about 25 weeks on oral tofacitinib. Sample treatment or condition, as interpreted from the label and publication: oral pan-JAK inhibitor, 5-10 mg twice daily. Library preparation used the immunoSEQ multiplex PCR assay. For TCR sequencing, RNA was extracted from every sample and reverse transcribed into cDNA to serve as template. Held by TCRdb, this immuneACCESS table contains in-frame sequences only and omits some clones. Under half of the omission traces to an unresolved V gene where checked; the cause of the rest is unknown. The sample table holds about 280,000 clones, of which roughly 64% were seen once. The ten largest clones take up approximately 1.8% of the sample. Sequences were derived from CD4+ T cells sorted from blood, sampled at week 24, from a patient treated with tofacitinib. These receptors originate from a human donor with alopecia areata.

The chain links TRBV6-5 to TRBJ1-5, with D uncertain. Germline CDR1 is MNHEY and CDR2 is SVGAGI. The ends were cut back, 7 bases at V and 7 bases at J, with 14 bases in the middle. The CDR3 consists of 13 residues. The CDR3 nucleotides are TGTGCCAGCACTTTCGGGGTGGACCAGCCCCAGCATTTT. Protein sequence: CASTFGVDQPQHF.

A remark on this clone: At one boundary the junction diverges from the germline segment, which might be a read error. This chain links TRBV7-7 with TRBJ2-1, with D unclear. The V gene's germline CDR1 is SSHAT and CDR2 FNYEAQ (reference sequence). CDR3 length equals 15 residues. CDR3 DNA: TGTGCTAGCAGCTTTTCCTCGAGCTCCTACAATGAGCAGTTCTTC. This encodes CASSFSSSSYNEQFF.

The chain links TRBV27 to TRBJ2-1; perhaps TRBD2 as D (5 bases). CDR3 size: 13 residues. The germline V and J ends were trimmed by 4 bases and 12 bases, with 16 bases remaining between them. CDR1 and CDR2 from the germline V gene are MNHEY and SMNVEV (reference sequence). The CDR3 nucleotides are TGTGCCAGCAGTTGGGCCCCCGGAAGCGGGCAGTTCTTC. As protein: CASSWAPGSGQFF.

The chain joins TRBV29-1 to TRBJ2-2; D is possibly TRBD1 (5 bases). Germline V gene sequence: CDR1 SQVTM, CDR2 ANQGSEA. Trimming took off 3 bases at V and 1 base at J, with 9 bases between the two ends. The CDR3 covers 14 residues. The CDR3: CSVETAMNTGELFF. DNA of the CDR3: TGCAGCGTTGAGACAGCAATGAACACCGGGGAGCTGTTTTTT.

The rearrangement uses TRBV29-1 and TRBJ2-4; 9 positions agree with TRBD1. The V segment lost 1 base and the J segment 9 bases; nucleotides outside the gene matches: 4. The CDR3 consists of 13 residues. Per the germline V gene, CDR1 is SQVTM and CDR2 is ANQGSEA. The CDR3 DNA follows: TGCAGCGTTGAAGGACAGGGGGTAGGCATTCAGTACTTC. Its translation: CSVEGQGVGIQYF.

This clone has a handful of counts. The chain combines TRBV29-1 with TRBJ2-1; TRBD1 matches 9 bases. CDR1 is SQVTM, CDR2 ANQGSEA, per germline. The junction had 7 bases not matched to a gene; V was cut back by 7 bases and J by 9 bases. The CDR3 runs to 12 residues. The CDR3 spells CSGDRVGGEQFF. Written as DNA, the CDR3 is TGCAGCGGGGACAGGGTCGGTGGTGAGCAGTTCTTC.

The chain carries TRBV29-1 and TRBJ1-1; TRBD1 matches at 8 bases. The trim removed 6 bases at V and 4 bases at J, leaving 7 bases unmatched. Germline-derived CDR1 and CDR2 are SQVTM and ANQGSEA. The CDR3 is 13 amino acids. CDR3 sequence: CSVAGQVGTEAFF. The CDR3 nucleotides read TGCAGCGTCGCGGGACAGGTGGGCACTGAAGCTTTCTTT.

J is TRBJ1-1 and V is TRBV28, with 7 bases lining up with TRBD1. Germline lookup yields CDR1 MDHEN and CDR2 SYDVKM. CDR3 size: 15 residues. V gave up 5 bases and J gave up 1 base; unmatched junction bases: 7. The CDR3 DNA follows: TGTGCCAGCAGTACAAACTACAGGGGGAACACTGAAGCTTTCTTT. It yields the protein CASSTNYRGNTEAFF.

This chain joins TRBV9 and TRBJ2-2; 10 nucleotides match TRBD2. The CDR3 consists of 17 residues. V dropped 3 bases and J dropped 3; count of bases not matched to a gene: 8. Germline V gene sequence: CDR1 SGDLS, CDR2 YYNGEE. For the CDR3, the DNA is TGTGCCAGCAGCGGGCCCCTAGCGGGGGCCTACACCGGGGAGCTGTTTTTT. This gives the protein CASSGPLAGAYTGELFF.

This clone was recorded many times. J is TRBJ2-1 and V is TRBV4-1; no reliable D call. V gave up 3 bases and J gave up 2 bases, with 14 bases separating them. This CDR3 is built from 16 residues. The germline gives CDR1 MGHRA, CDR2 YSYEKL. The CDR3 protein is CASSQVRLLTYNEQFF. In nucleotides, the CDR3 is TGCGCCAGCAGCCAGGTCCGCTTACTTACCTACAATGAGCAGTTCTTC.

This chain links TRBV10-3 with TRBJ2-7, with TRBD1 as a possible D gene (5 bases). This CDR3 spans 13 amino acids. Germline V CDR1 and CDR2: ENHRY, SYGVKD. Trimming took off 6 bases at V and 1 base at J, with 10 bases between the two ends. CDR3 bases: TGTGCCATCAGGAGAGACAGTTCCTACGAGCAGTACTTC. It is translated as CAIRRDSSYEQYF.

The J gene is TRBJ2-5, the V gene TRBV2; TRBD2 is a possible D gene (6 bases). The germline V and J ends were trimmed by 4 bases and 3 bases, with 12 bases remaining between them. Looked up from germline, CDR1 is SNHLY and CDR2 is FYNNEI. The CDR3 sequence is 14 residues long. The CDR3 loop reads CASSGDLGKETQYF. The CDR3 bases are TGTGCCAGCAGTGGGGACTTGGGTAAAGAGACCCAGTACTTC.

There are many counts of this clone. The chain joins TRBV7-9 to TRBJ2-3, with D possibly being TRBD2 (7 bases). Germline V CDR1 and CDR2: SEHNR, FQNEAQ (reference sequence). Trimming took off 5 bases at V and 2 bases at J, with 11 bases between the two ends. The CDR3 has 14 residues. CDR3 region: CASSRRGATDTQYF. The CDR3 DNA follows: TGTGCCAGCAGCCGCCGGGGGGCCACAGATACGCAGTATTTT. Full variable domain (missing parts from reference TRBV7-9 and TRBJ2-3): DTGVSQNPRHKITKRGQNVTFRCDPISEHNRLYWYRQTLGQGPEFLTYFQNEAQLEKSRLLSDRFSAERPKGSFSTLEIQRTEQGDSAMYLCASSRRGATDTQYFGPGTRLTVL.

The V gene is TRBV30, the J gene TRBJ2-3; D is possibly TRBD1 (5 bases). The CDR3 totals 14 residues. V dropped 2 bases and J dropped 4 bases, with 13 bases sitting between them. Germline values: CDR1 GTSNPN, CDR2 SVGIG (reference sequence). The CDR3 nucleotides are TGTGCCTGGAGTTTAGGCCAGGGCGCAGATACGCAGTATTTT. This encodes CAWSLGQGADTQYF.

The V gene is TRBV28, the J gene TRBJ2-7; no definite D call. Trimming shortened V by 6 bases and J by 2 bases, and 14 bases separated the two germline ends. Germline V gene data show CDR1 as MDHEN and CDR2 as SYDVKM. The CDR3 runs to 14 residues. CDR3 coding DNA: TGTGCCAGCAGAAAGCCTTACTCCCCCTACGAGCAGTACTTC. It encodes CASRKPYSPYEQYF.

The rearrangement uses TRBV29-1 and TRBJ1-1; the D is unclear. Germline V gives CDR1 SQVTM, CDR2 ANQGSEA. The CDR3 is 13 amino acids. V was clipped by 3 bases and J by 0 bases, with 8 bases between them. CDR3 region: CSVERSMNTEAFF. The DNA of the CDR3 is TGCAGCGTTGAGAGAAGCATGAACACTGAAGCTTTCTTT. The whole variable domain, remainder taken from reference TRBV29-1 and TRBJ1-1, is SAVISQKPSRDICQRGTSLTIQCQVDSQVTMMFWYRQQPGQSLTLIATANQGSEATYESGFVIDKFPISRPNLTFSTLTVSNMSPEDSSIYLCSVERSMNTEAFFGQGTRLTVV.

V is TRBV9 and J is TRBJ2-1, with D perhaps matching TRBD1 (6 bases). The V end was cut by 1 base, the J end by 4 bases, with 18 bases between. Looked up from germline, CDR1 is SGDLS and CDR2 is YYNGEE. This CDR3 is 17 amino acids long. DNA for the CDR3: TGTGCCAGCAGCGTATCACCTAGGGGGAGCCAGTACAATGAGCAGTTCTTC. Translating gives CASSVSPRGSQYNEQFF.

This sequence joins TRBV27 and TRBJ1-2, with 8 bases fitting TRBD1. In germline, CDR1 is MNHEY, CDR2 SMNVEV (reference sequence). The CDR3 runs 16 residues. V lost 2 bases, J lost 8 bases, and 13 bases stayed unmatched. This chain's CDR3 is CASSLEVGQGTGGYTF. The CDR3 DNA follows: TGTGCCAGCAGTTTAGAGGTCGGACAGGGTACGGGAGGCTACACCTTC.

The sample holds a few counts of this clone. The chain is built from TRBV28 and TRBJ1-2, with TRBD1 as a possible D gene (6 bases). Looked up from germline, CDR1 is MDHEN and CDR2 is SYDVKM. V lost 6 bases and J 4 bases, leaving 21 bases between the germline ends. The CDR3 runs 16 residues. The CDR3 region is CASRPLQGSVGYGYTF. CDR3 DNA sequence: TGTGCCAGCAGACCATTACAGGGATCGGTTGGCTATGGCTACACCTTC.

The genes are TRBV29-1 and TRBJ1-2, with 7 nucleotides matching TRBD1. V lost 4 bases, J lost 1 base, and 6 bases stayed unmatched. CDR1 is SQVTM and CDR2 is ANQGSEA in the germline V gene. This CDR3 is 14 amino acids long. The CDR3 region has the DNA TGCAGCGTTGGACAGGGCCCCGATAACTATGGCTACACCTTC. Translated: CSVGQGPDNYGYTF. The full variable domain, its missing parts supplied by reference TRBV29-1 and TRBJ1-2, is SAVISQKPSRDICQRGTSLTIQCQVDSQVTMMFWYRQQPGQSLTLIATANQGSEATYESGFVIDKFPISRPNLTFSTLTVSNMSPEDSSIYLCSVGQGPDNYGYTFGSGTRLTVV.

The gene calls are TRBV7-2 and TRBJ2-6; weak D call: TRBD1 (5 bases). Trimming removed 5 bases from V and 7 bases from J, with 12 bases in between. Germline V lookup: CDR1 SGHTA, CDR2 FQGNSA. This CDR3 has 14 amino acids. The CDR3 DNA reads as TGTGCCAGCAGCCCCCAGGGAATAGCCAACGTCCTGACTTTC. Translated, it gives CASSPQGIANVLTF.

This rearrangement joins TRBV30 to TRBJ2-7; no clear D. Trimming pared 3 bases from V and 1 base from J, leaving 16 bases between. Germline CDR1 and CDR2: GTSNPN and SVGIG (reference sequence). The CDR3 extends over 15 amino acids. CDR3 protein: CAWRPFLLGSYEQYF. CDR3 DNA sequence: TGTGCCTGGAGACCCTTCCTCCTGGGTTCCTACGAGCAGTACTTC.

The chain uses TRBV23-1 and TRBJ2-5, with 7 positions matching TRBD2. TRBV23-1 falls under the ORF class, with uncertain function. The trim removed 4 bases at V and 1 base at J, leaving 12 bases unmatched. This CDR3 region has 17 residues. CDR3 protein: CASSPWVGRAVQETQYF. CDR3 bases: TGCGCCAGCAGTCCGTGGGTAGGGAGGGCGGTCCAAGAGACCCAGTACTTC.

The gene calls are TRBV15 and TRBJ2-3; no firm D call. Trimming removed 0 bases at V and 3 bases at J, with 13 bases between. The CDR3 is 16 residues long. CDR1 is LNHNV, CDR2 YYDKDF, per germline (reference sequence). CDR3 DNA: TGTGCCACCAGCAGAGAGACGGACCCCCGGACAGATACGCAGTATTTT. It codes for CATSRETDPRTDTQYF.

This chain uses TRBV5-4 with TRBJ2-5, with D possibly being TRBD1 (7 bases). Germline V gives CDR1 SGHNT, CDR2 YYREEE (reference sequence). V dropped 5 bases and J dropped 2 bases, with 16 bases sitting between them. This CDR3 spans 15 amino acids. CDR3 sequence reads: CASSRGTAIQETQYF. CDR3 sequence (DNA): TGTGCCAGCAGTCGCGGGACAGCGATACAAGAGACCCAGTACTTC.

The rearrangement uses TRBV30 and TRBJ2-1; D not certain. Germline values: CDR1 GTSNPN, CDR2 SVGIG (reference sequence). V was cut by 1 base and J by 7 bases, with 5 bases left in between. The CDR3 length is 11 residues. The CDR3 protein is CAWSARNEQFF. The CDR3 DNA sequence: TGTGCCTGGAGTGCCCGGAATGAGCAGTTCTTC.